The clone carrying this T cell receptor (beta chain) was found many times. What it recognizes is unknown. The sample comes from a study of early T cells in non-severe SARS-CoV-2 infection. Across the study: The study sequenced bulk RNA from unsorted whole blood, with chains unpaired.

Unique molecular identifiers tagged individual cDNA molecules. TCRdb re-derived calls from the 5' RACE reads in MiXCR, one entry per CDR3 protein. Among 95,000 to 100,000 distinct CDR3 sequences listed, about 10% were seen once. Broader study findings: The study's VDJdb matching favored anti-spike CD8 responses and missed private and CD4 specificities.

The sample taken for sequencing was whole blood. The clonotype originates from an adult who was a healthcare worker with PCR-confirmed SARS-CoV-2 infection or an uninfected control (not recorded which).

CDR3 sequence: CASSGQGNEKLFF. The CDR3 bases are TGTGCCAGCTCAGGCCAGGGGAACGAAAAACTGTTTTTT. This chain joins TRBV18 and TRBJ1-4; tentatively, D is TRBD1 (6 bases). CDR1 KGHSH and CDR2 LQKENI come from the germline V gene. V lost 5 bases, J lost 8 bases, and 12 bases lay in between. This CDR3 comprises 13 residues.